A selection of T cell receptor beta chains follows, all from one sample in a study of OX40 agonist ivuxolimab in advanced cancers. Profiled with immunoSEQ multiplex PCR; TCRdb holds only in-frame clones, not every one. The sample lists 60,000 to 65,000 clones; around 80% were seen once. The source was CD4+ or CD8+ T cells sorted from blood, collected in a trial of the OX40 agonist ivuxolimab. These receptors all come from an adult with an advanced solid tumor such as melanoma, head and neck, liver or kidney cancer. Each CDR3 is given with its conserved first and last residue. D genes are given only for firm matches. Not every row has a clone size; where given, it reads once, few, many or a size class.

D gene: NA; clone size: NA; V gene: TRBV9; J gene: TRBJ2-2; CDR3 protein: CASSGRSGLNTGELFF; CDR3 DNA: TGTGCCAGCAGCGGAAGGAGCGGGCTGAACACCGGGGAGCTGTTTTTT
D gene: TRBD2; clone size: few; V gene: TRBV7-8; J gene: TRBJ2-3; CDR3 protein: CASSLTLAGPSTDTQYF; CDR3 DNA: TGTGCCAGCAGCTTAACTTTAGCGGGACCTAGCACAGATACGCAGTATTTT
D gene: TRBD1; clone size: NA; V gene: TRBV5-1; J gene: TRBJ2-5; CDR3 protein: CASSGQGVQETQYF; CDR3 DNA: TGCGCCAGCAGCGGACAGGGGGTCCAAGAGACCCAGTACTTC
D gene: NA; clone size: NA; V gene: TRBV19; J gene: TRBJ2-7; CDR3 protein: CASSLTGNYEQYF; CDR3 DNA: TGTGCCAGTAGTTTAACAGGGAACTACGAGCAGTACTTC
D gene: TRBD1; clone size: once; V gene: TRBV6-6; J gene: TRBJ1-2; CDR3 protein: CAVTGQSDYGYTF; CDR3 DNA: TGTGCCGTAACGGGACAGAGTGACTATGGCTACACCTTC
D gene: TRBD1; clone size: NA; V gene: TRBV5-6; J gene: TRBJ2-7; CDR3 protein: CASSRGQVSNEQYF; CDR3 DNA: TGTGCCAGCAGCCGTGGACAGGTCTCCAACGAGCAGTACTTC
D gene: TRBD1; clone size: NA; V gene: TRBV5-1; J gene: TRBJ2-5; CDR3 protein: CASSLDTGEETQYF; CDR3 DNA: TGCGCCAGCAGCTTGGATACAGGGGAAGAGACCCAGTACTTC
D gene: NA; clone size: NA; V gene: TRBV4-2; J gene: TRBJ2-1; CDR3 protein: CASSQDWAGSGDEQFF; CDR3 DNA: TGTGCCAGCAGCCAAGATTGGGCAGGGTCGGGGGATGAGCAGTTCTTC
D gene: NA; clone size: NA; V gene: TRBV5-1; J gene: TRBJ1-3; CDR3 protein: CASSLGGASGNTIYF; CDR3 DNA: TGCGCCAGCAGCTTGGGGGGCGCATCTGGAAACACCATATATTTT
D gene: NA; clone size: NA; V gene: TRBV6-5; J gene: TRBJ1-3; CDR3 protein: CASSPAGWDTIYF; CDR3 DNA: TGTGCCAGCAGCCCCGCAGGGTGGGACACCATATATTTT
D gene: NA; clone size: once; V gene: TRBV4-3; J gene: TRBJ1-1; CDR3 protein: CASSQGRYTEAFF; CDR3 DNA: TGCGCCAGCAGCCAAGGCCGTTACACTGAAGCTTTCTTT
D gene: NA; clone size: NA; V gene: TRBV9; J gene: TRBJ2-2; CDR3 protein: CASSPPRRTHIANTGELFF; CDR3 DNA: TGTGCCAGCAGCCCCCCCCGTAGGACACATATCGCGAACACCGGGGAGCTGTTTTTT
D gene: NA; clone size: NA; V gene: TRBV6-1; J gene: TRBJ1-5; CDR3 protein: CASSEGGTDRQPQHF; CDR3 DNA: TGTGCCAGCAGTGAAGGGGGGACTGACCGACAGCCCCAGCATTTT
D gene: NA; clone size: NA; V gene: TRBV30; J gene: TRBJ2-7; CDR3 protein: CAWSQGMSYEQYF; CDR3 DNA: TGTGCCTGGAGCCAAGGGATGTCCTACGAGCAGTACTTC
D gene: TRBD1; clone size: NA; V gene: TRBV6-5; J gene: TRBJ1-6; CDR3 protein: CASRGQGADNSPLHF; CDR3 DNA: TGTGCCAGCAGGGGACAGGGGGCCGATAATTCACCCCTCCACTTT
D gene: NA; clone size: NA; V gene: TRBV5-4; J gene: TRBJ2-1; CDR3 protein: CASSLGGPSSYNEQFF; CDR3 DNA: TGTGCCAGCAGCTTGGGCGGACCCAGCTCCTACAATGAGCAGTTCTTC
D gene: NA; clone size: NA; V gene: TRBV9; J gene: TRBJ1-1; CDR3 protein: CASSVGENTEAFF; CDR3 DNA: TGTGCCAGCAGCGTCGGGGAGAACACTGAAGCTTTCTTT
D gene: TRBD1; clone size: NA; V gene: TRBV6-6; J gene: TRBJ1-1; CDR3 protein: CASSLQGAGETEAFF; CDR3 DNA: TGTGCCAGCAGTCTCCAGGGGGCGGGAGAGACTGAAGCTTTCTTT
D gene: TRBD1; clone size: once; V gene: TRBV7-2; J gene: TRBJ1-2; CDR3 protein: CASSLGAGGYGYTF; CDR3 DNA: TGTGCCAGCAGCTTAGGGGCAGGGGGGTATGGCTACACCTTC
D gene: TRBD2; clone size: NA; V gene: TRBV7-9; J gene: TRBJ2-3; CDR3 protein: CASSMGQVAGGFTDTQYF; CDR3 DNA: TGTGCCAGCAGCATGGGGCAAGTAGCGGGAGGGTTCACAGATACGCAGTATTTT
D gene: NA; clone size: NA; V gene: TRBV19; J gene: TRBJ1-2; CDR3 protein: CASSINPGRAGYTF; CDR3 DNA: TGTGCCAGTAGTATAAACCCCGGCAGGGCTGGCTACACCTTC